The clone carrying this TCR beta chain has a handful of counts. Its antigen is currently unknown. CDR3 size: 15 residues. V lost 0 bases, J lost 5 bases, and 14 bases lay in between. Germline V gene lookup returns CDR1 SGDLS and CDR2 YYNGEE. The record originates from a study of beta chain features in type 1 diabetes. Overall study context: The number of sorted cells examined across all samples was some 100 million.

Study outcomes and limitations: Shorter templates might be favored by PCR, equally in patients and controls. Among type 1 diabetes patients, VDJ junctions had fewer insertions and more deletions.

The entirety of the isolated RNA underwent reverse transcription, so expressed TCRB transcripts were sequenced. Some 3.4 million reads were obtained on average from naive, central memory and regulatory T cell samples. The table came from immunoSEQ multiplex PCR; TCRdb's copy has only in-frame clones and leaves some out. The table lists about half a million clones, roughly 11% of them singletons. This clonotype was obtained from a woman under 30 in good health. Material for sequencing was naive CD4+ T cells from blood. J is TRBJ2-5 and V is TRBV9; D gene uncertain. CDR3 in amino acids: CASSVAAQPLETQYF. The CDR3 DNA reads TGTGCCAGCAGCGTAGCGGCACAGCCCCTGGAGACCCAGTACTTC.